These 8 T cell receptor beta chains came from one sample sequenced in a study of T cells after yellow fever vaccination. TCRdb reprocessed the 5' RACE reads via MiXCR and lists one record per CDR3 protein. This sample has approximately 510,000 distinct CDR3 sequences, with about a fifth found just once. The source was PBMCs, collected about 20 days after the first yellow fever vaccination. These receptors all stem from a man in his late teens or twenties who received the YFV17D yellow fever vaccine.

This clonotype was observed a handful of times. V and J are TRBV12-3 or TRBV12-4 and TRBJ2-5; possibly TRBD1 or TRBD2 for D (5 bases each). Trimming shortened V by 6 bases and J by 1 base, and 12 bases separated the two germline ends. The CDR3 length is 14 residues. The CDR3 region has the DNA TGTGCCAGCAGGGGGGATCTACTCCAAGAGACCCAGTACTTC. It translates to CASRGDLLQETQYF.

CDR3 sequence: CASSQVLEGADTQYF. CDR3 DNA sequence: TGTGCCAGCAGCCAAGTCCTAGAAGGGGCAGATACGCAGTATTTT. The chain has TRBV3-1 and TRBJ2-3; D perhaps matches TRBD1 (5 bases). The V end lost 1 base, the J end lost 4 bases, and 12 bases lay between the germline ends. CDR1 is LGHDT and CDR2 is YNNKEL in the germline V gene (reference sequence). The CDR3 totals 15 residues.

This clonotype has more than one count but fewer than ten. The V and J genes are TRBV6-5 and TRBJ1-6; D is unresolved. V was cut by 5 bases and J by 10 bases, with 12 bases left in between. Germline V gene lookup returns CDR1 MNHEY and CDR2 SVGAGI. The CDR3 contains 13 residues. The CDR3 DNA reads as TGTGCCAGCAGTCTGACTCAGTCGTCACCCCTCCACTTT. Amino acids: CASSLTQSSPLHF.

In this sample, this clonotype turned up a few times. The CDR3 spells CASSHFPGKGNNGDTQYF. In nucleotides, the CDR3 is TGTGCCAGCAGCCATTTCCCGGGAAAGGGTAATAATGGGGATACGCAGTATTTT. The chain employs TRBV28 and TRBJ2-3; a possible D gene is TRBD2 (5 bases). The CDR3 loop spans 18 amino acids. V lost 6 bases, J lost 6 bases, and 28 bases lay in between. Germline-derived CDR1 and CDR2 are MDHEN and SYDVKM.

This clonotype was recorded a few times. V usage is TRBV5-6 and J usage is TRBJ1-2, with D unclear. The germline V gene encodes CDR1 SGHDT and CDR2 YYEEEE. The V end lost 0 bases, the J end lost 5 bases, and 11 bases lay between the germline ends. The CDR3 runs to 14 residues. CDR3 in DNA: TGTGCCAGCAGCTTGGACAAGGGAGGATATGGCTACACCTTC. Amino acids: CASSLDKGGYGYTF.

The rearrangement uses TRBV12-3 or TRBV12-4 and TRBJ2-3, with TRBD2 as a possible D gene (5 bases). CDR3 length equals 14 residues. With 5 bases removed from V and 6 bases from J, the gap between germline ends came to 15 bases. The CDR3 sequence is CASSPSGDRDTQYF. Written as DNA, the CDR3 is TGTGCCAGCAGTCCGAGCGGAGACCGGGATACGCAGTATTTT.

This rearrangement joins TRBV20-1 to TRBJ2-3, with 9 bases fitting TRBD2. Trimming removed 6 bases from V and 5 bases from J; junction bases left unmatched: 9. Germline V CDR1 and CDR2: DFQATT, SNEGSKA (reference sequence). The CDR3 covers 14 residues. CDR3 residues: CSARAGGSIDTQYF. CDR3 nucleotide sequence: TGCAGTGCACGAGCGGGGGGAAGTATAGATACGCAGTATTTT.

This clonotype was counted between two and nine times. The chain has TRBV2 and TRBJ1-6; the D gene is possibly TRBD1 (5 bases). Per germline, CDR1 SNHLY and CDR2 FYNNEI. Trimming cost V 1 base and J 5 bases, with 6 bases left between them. The CDR3 has 14 amino acids. CDR3 DNA: TGTGCCAGCAGTGAAGTAGGGGATAATTCACCCCTCCACTTT. Translation gives CASSEVGDNSPLHF.